This note documents a single TCR beta chain sequence. Its target is unknown. The source of the sample is a study of cytomegalovirus exposure and HLA in healthy donors. Study-wide results and caveats: CMV serostatus stood as the only immune exposure information on hand. Later analysis showed most CMV-associated TCR beta chains appearing HLA-restricted. In an earlier analysis, about 87% or about 30%: the productive usage of most TCR beta V segments. Later analysis identified over 15,000 TCR beta sequences associated with HLA alleles, using a false discovery rate threshold of 0.05.

J gave up 2 bases and V 5 bases, and 7 bases lay outside the gene matches. Germline V gives CDR1 SGHRS, CDR2 YFSETQ. The CDR3 is 15 amino acids. Researchers ran the PCR with 60 Vbeta and 13 Jbeta primers. Some clones are missing from TCRdb's copy, which holds only in-frame ones; the method was immunoSEQ multiplex PCR. The table has about 120,000 clones, approximately 80% seen once. This receptor was obtained from a man younger than 30 in good health and CMV-seronegative. This rearrangement joins TRBV5-1 to TRBJ1-3; the match to TRBD1 covers 7 bases. Specimen: PBMCs. CDR3 residues: CASRPSGQAGNTIYF. The CDR3 DNA is TGCGCCAGCAGACCTTCAGGACAGGCTGGAAACACCATATATTTT.